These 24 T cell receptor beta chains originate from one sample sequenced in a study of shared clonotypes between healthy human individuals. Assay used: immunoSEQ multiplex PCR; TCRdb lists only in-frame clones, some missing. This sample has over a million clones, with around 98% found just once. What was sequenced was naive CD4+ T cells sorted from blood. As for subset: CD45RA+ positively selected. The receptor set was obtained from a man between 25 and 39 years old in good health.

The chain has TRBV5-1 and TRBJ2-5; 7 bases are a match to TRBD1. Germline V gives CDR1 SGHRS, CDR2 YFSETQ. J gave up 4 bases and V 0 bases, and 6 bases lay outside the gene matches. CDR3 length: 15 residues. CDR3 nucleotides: TGCGCCAGCAGCTTGGTCGCGGCAGGGGGAGAGACCCAGTACTTC. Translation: CASSLVAAGGETQYF. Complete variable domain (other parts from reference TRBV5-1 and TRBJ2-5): KAGVTQTPRYLIKTRGQQVTLSCSPISGHRSVSWYQQTPGQGLQFLFEYFSETQRNKGNFPGRFSGRQFSNSRSEMNVSTLELGDSALYLCASSLVAAGGETQYFGPGTRLLVL.

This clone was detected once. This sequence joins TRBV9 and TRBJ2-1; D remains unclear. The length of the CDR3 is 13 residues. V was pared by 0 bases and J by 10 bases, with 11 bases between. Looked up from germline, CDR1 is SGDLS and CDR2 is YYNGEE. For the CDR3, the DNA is TGTGCCAGCAGCGTAGTTGGAGAGTACGAGCAGTTCTTC. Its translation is CASSVVGEYEQFF. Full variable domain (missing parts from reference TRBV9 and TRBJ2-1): DSGVTQTPKHLITATGQRVTLRCSPRSGDLSVYWYQQSLDQGLQFLIQYYNGEERAKGNILERFSAQQFPDLHSELNLSSLELGDSALYFCASSVVGEYEQFFGPGTRLTVL.

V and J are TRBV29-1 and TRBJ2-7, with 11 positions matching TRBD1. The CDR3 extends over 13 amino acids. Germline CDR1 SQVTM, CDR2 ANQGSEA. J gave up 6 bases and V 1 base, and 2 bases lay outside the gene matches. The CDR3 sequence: CSVEGTGGFEQYF. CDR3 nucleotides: TGCAGCGTTGAAGGGACAGGGGGCTTCGAGCAGTACTTC.

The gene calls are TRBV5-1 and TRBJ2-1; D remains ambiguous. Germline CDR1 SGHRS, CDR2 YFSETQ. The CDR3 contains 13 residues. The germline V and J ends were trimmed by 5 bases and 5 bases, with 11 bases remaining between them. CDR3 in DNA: TGCGCCAGCAGTTTATGGGCAGACAATGAGCAGTTCTTC. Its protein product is CASSLWADNEQFF. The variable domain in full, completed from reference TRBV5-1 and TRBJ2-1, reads KAGVTQTPRYLIKTRGQQVTLSCSPISGHRSVSWYQQTPGQGLQFLFEYFSETQRNKGNFPGRFSGRQFSNSRSEMNVSTLELGDSALYLCASSLWADNEQFFGPGTRLTVL.

CDR3 nucleotides: TGTGCCAGCAGCGGGACAGGTGGCACCTACGAGCAGTACTTC. This codes for CASSGTGGTYEQYF. The chain is built from TRBV5-4 and TRBJ2-7, with TRBD1 identical over 8 bases. This CDR3 has 14 amino acids. Germline trimming cut 4 bases from V and 2 bases from J; bases unmatched to any gene: 5. CDR1 and CDR2 (germline): SGHNT, YYREEE (reference sequence).

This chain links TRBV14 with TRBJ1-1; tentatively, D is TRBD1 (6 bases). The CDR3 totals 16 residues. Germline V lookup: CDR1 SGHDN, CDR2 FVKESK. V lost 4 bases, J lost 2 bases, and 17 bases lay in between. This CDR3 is CASSRRQGYFNTEAFF. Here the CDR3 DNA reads TGTGCCAGCAGCCGTAGGCAGGGGTATTTCAACACTGAAGCTTTCTTT.

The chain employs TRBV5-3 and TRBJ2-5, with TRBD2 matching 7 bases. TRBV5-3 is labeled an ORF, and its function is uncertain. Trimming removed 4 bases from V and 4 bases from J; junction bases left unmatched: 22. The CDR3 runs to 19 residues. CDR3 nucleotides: TGTGCCAGAAGCCTCCTGGGAGTTGCGGGAGTTAGTAGAGGAGAGACCCAGTACTTC. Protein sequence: CARSLLGVAGVSRGETQYF.

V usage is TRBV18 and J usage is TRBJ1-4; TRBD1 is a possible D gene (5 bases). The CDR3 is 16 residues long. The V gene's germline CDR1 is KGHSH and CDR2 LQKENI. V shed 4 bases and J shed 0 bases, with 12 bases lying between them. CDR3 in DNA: TGTGCCAGCTCACGGGGCCGAACCTCAACTAATGAAAAACTGTTTTTT. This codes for CASSRGRTSTNEKLFF.

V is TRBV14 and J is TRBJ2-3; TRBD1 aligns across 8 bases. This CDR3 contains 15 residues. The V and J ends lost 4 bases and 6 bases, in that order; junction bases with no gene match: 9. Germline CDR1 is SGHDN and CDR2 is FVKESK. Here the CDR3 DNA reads TGTGCCAGCAGCCTTTTGACAGGGGTCGGCGATACGCAGTATTTT. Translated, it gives CASSLLTGVGDTQYF.

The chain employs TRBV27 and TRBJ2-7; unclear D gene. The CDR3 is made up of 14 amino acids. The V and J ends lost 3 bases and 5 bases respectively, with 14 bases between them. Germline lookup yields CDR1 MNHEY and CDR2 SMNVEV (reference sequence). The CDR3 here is CASSFRSTYDEQYF. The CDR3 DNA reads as TGTGCCAGCAGTTTCCGCTCCACCTACGACGAGCAGTACTTC.

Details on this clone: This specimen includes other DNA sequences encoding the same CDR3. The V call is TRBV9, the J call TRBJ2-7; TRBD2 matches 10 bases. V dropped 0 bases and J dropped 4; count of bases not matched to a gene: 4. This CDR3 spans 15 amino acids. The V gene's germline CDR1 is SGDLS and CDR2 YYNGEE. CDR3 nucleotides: TGTGCCAGCAGCGTAGGAGCGGGAGGGCCGTACGAGCAGTACTTC. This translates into CASSVGAGGPYEQYF.

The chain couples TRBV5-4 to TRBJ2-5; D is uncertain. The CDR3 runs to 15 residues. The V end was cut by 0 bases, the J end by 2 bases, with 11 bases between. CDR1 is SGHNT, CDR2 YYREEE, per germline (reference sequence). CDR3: CASSLEGWGQETQYF. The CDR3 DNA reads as TGTGCCAGCAGCTTGGAAGGGTGGGGACAAGAGACCCAGTACTTC.

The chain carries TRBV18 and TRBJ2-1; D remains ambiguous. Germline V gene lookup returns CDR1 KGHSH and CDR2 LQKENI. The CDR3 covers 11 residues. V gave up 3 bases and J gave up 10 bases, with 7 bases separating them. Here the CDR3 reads CASSPRGEQFF. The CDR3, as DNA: TGTGCCAGCTCACCCCGCGGCGAGCAGTTCTTC.

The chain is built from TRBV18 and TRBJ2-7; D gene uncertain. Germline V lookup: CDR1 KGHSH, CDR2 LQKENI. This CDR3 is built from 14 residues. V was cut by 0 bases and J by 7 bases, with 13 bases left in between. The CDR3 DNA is TGTGCCAGCTCACCACCAACGCTCCAGGAGGAGCAGTACTTC. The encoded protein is CASSPPTLQEEQYF.

CDR3 region: CASSEARGSGTRETQYF. The CDR3 nucleotides read TGTGCCAGCAGTGAAGCTCGGGGGAGCGGCACCCGGGAGACCCAGTACTTC. This rearrangement joins TRBV2 to TRBJ2-5; D might be TRBD2 (6 bases). The CDR3 is made up of 17 amino acids. V shed 0 bases and J shed 5 bases, with 19 bases lying between them. CDR1 SNHLY and CDR2 FYNNEI come from the germline V gene.

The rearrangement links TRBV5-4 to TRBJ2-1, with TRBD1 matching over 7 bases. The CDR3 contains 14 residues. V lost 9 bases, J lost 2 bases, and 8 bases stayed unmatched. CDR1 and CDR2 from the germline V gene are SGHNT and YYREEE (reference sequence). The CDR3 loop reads CATTSQGTYNEQFF. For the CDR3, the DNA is TGTGCCACCACTTCACAGGGGACCTACAATGAGCAGTTCTTC.

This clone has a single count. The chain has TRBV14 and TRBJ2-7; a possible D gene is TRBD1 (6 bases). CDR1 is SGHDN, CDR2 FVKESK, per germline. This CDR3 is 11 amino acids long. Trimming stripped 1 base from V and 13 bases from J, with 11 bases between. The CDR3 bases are TGTGCCAGCAGCCAAGTTCAGGGGCTTTACTTC. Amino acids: CASSQVQGLYF.

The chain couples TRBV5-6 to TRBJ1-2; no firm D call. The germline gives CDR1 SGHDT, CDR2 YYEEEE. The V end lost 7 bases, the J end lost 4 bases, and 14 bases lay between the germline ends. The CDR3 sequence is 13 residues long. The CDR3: CASGPLRGYGYTF. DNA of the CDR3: TGTGCCAGCGGACCCCTTCGCGGCTATGGCTACACCTTC.

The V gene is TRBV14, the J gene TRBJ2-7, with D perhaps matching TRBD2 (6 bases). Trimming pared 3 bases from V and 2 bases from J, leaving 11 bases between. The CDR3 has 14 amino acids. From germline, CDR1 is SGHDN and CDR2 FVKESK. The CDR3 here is CASSHNAGPYEQYF. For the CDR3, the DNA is TGTGCCAGCAGCCACAATGCGGGGCCCTACGAGCAGTACTTC.

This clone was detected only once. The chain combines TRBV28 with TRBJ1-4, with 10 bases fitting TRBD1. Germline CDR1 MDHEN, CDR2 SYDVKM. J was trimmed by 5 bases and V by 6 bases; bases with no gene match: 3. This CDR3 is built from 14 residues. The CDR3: CASSWGQGNEKLFF. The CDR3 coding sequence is TGTGCCAGCAGCTGGGGACAGGGGAATGAAAAACTGTTTTTT.

CDR3 in DNA: TGTGCCAGCGCCTCCCTACTAGGACAGGGGCACGAGCAGTACTTC. It specifies CASASLLGQGHEQYF. The rearrangement links TRBV6-1 to TRBJ2-7, with 9 bases lining up with TRBD1. J was trimmed by 5 bases and V by 8 bases; bases with no gene match: 13. The length of the CDR3 is 15 residues. Germline CDR1 reads MNHNS; CDR2 reads SASEGT.

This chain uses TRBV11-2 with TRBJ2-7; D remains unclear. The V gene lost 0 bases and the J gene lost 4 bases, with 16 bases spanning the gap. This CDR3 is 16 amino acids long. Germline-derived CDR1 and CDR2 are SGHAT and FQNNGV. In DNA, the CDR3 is TGTGCCAGCAGCTTAGAAGTCAGCGTAAACCTTTACGAGCAGTACTTC. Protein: CASSLEVSVNLYEQYF.

This chain's CDR3 is CASSSSSPEDTQYF. As DNA, the CDR3 is TGTGCCAGCAGCTCCTCATCCCCGGAAGATACGCAGTATTTT. This chain uses TRBV7-3 with TRBJ2-3; D unclear. Germline V lookup: CDR1 SGHTA, CDR2 FQGTGA. Deletions cut 4 bases from V and 5 bases from J, with 13 bases between. The length of the CDR3 is 14 residues.

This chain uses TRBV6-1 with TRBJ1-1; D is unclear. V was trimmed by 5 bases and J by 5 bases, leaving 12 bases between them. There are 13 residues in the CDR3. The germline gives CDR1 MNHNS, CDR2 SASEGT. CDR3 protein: CASSLETGTEAFF. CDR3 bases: TGTGCCAGCAGTCTAGAGACCGGGACTGAAGCTTTCTTT.